The clone carrying this T cell receptor beta chain was recorded at least ten times. The antigen is undetermined. The sample is drawn from a study of T-cell reconstitution after alpha-beta-depleted transplantation in children. The study's findings and limits: In patients about two months after transplant, alpha-beta T cells reportedly arose from several hundred expanded graft clones. At one year after transplant, newly produced T cells mostly accounted for T-cell counts and diversity. Elevated TCRbeta diversity at day 60 was traced, in some patients, to surviving recipient T cells and thymic progenitors.

Using unique molecular identifiers, the investigators prepared the TCRbeta library. TCRdb re-analysed the PCR reads in MiXCR, keeping a single row per CDR3 protein. The repertoire holds roughly 200,000 distinct CDR3 sequences, around 8.4% seen once, with 35% to 45% in the top ten. The source of this sequence is a male patient between 2 and 10 years old who had a stem cell transplant for acute myeloid leukemia, so the T cells may come from the graft donor. Sequenced material: PBMCs, mostly from graft donor cells, taken 360 days after TCRalphabeta/CD19-depleted stem cell transplant.

The DNA of the CDR3 is TGTGCCACCAGTGATTCCTCACGGGGGCCCCTCAGGCCGGGCACCGGGGAGCTGTTTTTT. Protein: CATSDSSRGPLRPGTGELFF. The chain couples TRBV24-1 to TRBJ2-2; D is possibly TRBD1 or TRBD2 (6 bases each). Looked up from germline, CDR1 is KGHDR and CDR2 is SFDVKD. The V end was cut by 2 bases, the J end by 4 bases, with 25 bases between. This CDR3 is 20 amino acids long.